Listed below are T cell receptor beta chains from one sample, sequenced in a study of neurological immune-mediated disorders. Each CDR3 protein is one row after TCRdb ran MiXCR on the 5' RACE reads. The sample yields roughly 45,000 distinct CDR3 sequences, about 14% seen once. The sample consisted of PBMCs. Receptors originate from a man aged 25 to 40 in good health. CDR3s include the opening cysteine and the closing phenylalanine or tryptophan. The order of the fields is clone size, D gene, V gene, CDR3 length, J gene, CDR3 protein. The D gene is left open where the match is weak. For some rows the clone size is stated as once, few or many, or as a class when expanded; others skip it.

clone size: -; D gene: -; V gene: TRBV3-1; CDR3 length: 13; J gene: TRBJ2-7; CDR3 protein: CASSQGLLGEQYF
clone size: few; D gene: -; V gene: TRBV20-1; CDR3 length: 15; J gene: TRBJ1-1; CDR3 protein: CSATRTVWMNTEAFF
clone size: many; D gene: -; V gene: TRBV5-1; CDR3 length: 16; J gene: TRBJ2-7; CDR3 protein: CASSLGGGAGTYEQYF
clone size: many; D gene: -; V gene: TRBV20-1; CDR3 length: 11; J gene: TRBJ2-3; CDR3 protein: CSAPNGGTQYF
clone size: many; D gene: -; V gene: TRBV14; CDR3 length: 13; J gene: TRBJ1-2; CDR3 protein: CASSQFGGGGYTF
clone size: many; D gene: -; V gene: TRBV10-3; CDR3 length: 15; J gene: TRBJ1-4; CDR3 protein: CAISPAVGNGEKLFF
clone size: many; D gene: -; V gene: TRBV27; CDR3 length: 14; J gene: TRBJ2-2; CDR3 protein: CASSLLHNTGELFF
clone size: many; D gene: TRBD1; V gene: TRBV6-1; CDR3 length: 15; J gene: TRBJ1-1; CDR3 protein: CASKSAQGAYTEAFF
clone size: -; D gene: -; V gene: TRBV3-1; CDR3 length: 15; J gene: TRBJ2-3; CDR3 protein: CASSRGGQSTDTQYF
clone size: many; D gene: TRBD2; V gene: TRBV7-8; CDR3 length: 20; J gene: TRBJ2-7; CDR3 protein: CASSDPGTSGRAVPLYEQYF
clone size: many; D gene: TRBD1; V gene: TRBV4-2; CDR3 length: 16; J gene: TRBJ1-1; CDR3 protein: CASSRSGTAMNTEAFF
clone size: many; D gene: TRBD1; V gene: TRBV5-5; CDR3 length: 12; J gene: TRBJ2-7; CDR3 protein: CASRGQVYEQYF
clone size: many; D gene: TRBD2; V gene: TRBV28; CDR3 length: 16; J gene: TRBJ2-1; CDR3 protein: CASSPARSGSSNEQFF
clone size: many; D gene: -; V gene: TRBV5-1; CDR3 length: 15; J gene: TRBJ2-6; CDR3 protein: CASRTQDSGANVLTF
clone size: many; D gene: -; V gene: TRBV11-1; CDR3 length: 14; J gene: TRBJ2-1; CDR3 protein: CASTSSVGGNEQFF
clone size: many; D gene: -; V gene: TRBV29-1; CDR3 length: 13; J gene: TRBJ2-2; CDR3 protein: CSVGRVNTGELFF
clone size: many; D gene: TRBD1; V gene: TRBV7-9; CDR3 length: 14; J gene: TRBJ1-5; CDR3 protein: CASGTTGGNQPQHF
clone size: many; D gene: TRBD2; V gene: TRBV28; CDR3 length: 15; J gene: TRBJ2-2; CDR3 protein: CASGGGGVSTGELFF
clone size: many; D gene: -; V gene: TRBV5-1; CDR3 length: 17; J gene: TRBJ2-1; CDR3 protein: CASSLGSGSGSYNEQFF
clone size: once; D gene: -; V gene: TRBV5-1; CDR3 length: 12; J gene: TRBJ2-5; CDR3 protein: CARRRGDETKYF
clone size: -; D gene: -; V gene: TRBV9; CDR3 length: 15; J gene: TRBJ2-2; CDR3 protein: CASSVNRWRPGELFF
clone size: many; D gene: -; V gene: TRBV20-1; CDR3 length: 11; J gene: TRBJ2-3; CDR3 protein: CSARPRDTQYF
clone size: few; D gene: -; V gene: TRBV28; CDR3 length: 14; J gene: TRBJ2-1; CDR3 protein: CASSFRRRQDEQFF
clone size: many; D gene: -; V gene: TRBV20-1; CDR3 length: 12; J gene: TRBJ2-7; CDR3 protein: CSAAISSYEQYF
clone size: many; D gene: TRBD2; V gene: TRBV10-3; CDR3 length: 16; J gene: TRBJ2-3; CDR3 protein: CAISGGSGSMTDTQYF
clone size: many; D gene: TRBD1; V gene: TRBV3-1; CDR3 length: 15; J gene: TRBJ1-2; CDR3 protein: CASSRRQGGDYGYTF
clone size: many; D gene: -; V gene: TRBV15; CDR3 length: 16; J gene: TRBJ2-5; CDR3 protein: CATSTGDSTWLETQYF
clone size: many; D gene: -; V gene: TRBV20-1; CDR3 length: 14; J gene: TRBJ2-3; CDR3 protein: CSARSPGGTDTQYF
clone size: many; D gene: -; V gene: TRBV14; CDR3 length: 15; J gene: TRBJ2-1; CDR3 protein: CASSHFTGFWGEQFF